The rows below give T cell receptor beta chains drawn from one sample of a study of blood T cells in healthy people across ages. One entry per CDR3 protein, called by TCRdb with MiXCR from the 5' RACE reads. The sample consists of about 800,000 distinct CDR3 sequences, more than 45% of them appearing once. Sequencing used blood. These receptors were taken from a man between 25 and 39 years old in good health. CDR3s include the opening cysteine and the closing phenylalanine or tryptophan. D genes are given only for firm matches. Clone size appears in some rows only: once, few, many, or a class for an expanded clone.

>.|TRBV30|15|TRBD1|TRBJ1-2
TGTGCCTGGAGCCTCACCGGGACAGCTAACTATGGCTACACCTTC
CAWSLTGTANYGYTF
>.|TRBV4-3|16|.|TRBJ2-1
TGCGCCAGCAGCCAAGCCGTGGGAAGCTCCTACAATGAGCAGTTCTTC
CASSQAVGSSYNEQFF
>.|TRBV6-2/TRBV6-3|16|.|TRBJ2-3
TGTGCCAGCAGTTACTCGCAGGGGCCACTCACAGATACGCAGTATTTT
CASSYSQGPLTDTQYF
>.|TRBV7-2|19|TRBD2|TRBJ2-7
TGTGCCAGCAGCTTAGTTTCTGGTCGGGGCGGGAGGGGGTCCTACGAGCAGTACTTC
CASSLVSGRGGRGSYEQYF
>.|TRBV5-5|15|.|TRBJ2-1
TGTGCCAGCACCGACCCCTGGGCAATTTACAATGAGCAGTTCTTC
CASTDPWAIYNEQFF
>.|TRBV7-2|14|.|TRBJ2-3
TGTGCCAGCAGCTTTAGGGAGGTTGGAGATACGCAGTATTTT
CASSFREVGDTQYF
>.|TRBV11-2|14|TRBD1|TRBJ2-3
TGTGCCAGCAGCGCCGGGACAGGGCCAGATACGCAGTATTTT
CASSAGTGPDTQYF
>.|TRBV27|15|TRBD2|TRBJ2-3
TGTGCCAGCAGTTTAAAAGCGGGGTGGGGAGATACGCAGTATTTT
CASSLKAGWGDTQYF
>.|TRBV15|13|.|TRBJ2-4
TGTGCCACCAGCAGTAACAGGGTAGACATTCAGTACTTC
CATSSNRVDIQYF
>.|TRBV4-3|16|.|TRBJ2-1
TGCGCCAGCAGCCCCCAGCGGGACATTACCTACAATGAGCAGTTCTTC
CASSPQRDITYNEQFF
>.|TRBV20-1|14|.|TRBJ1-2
TGCAGTGCCAGGGACGGTACGTCTGACTATGGCTACACCTTC
CSARDGTSDYGYTF
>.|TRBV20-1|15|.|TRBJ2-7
TGCAGTGCGAGCTTCCGGGAAGGACGTCCCTACGAGCAGTACTTC
CSASFREGRPYEQYF
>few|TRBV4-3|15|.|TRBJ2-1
TGCGCCAGCAGCCCGGTAGGGCGGGCTTACAATGAGCAGTTCTTC
CASSPVGRAYNEQFF
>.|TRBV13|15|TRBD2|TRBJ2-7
TGTGCCAGCAGCTTACGCGGGAGAAACCACTACGAGCAGTACTTC
CASSLRGRNHYEQYF
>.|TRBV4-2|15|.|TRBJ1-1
TGTGCCAGCAGCCAAGATAAGGGGTCGGGCACTGAAGCTTTCTTT
CASSQDKGSGTEAFF
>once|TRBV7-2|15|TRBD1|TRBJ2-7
TGTGCCAGCAGCTTAGGACCCCAGGGGGCCTACGAGCAGTACTTC
CASSLGPQGAYEQYF
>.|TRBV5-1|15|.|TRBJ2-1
TGCGCCAGCAGCCCCGAGGGGGGCCATTACAATGAGCAGTTCTTC
CASSPEGGHYNEQFF
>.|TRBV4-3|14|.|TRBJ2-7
TGCGCCAGCAGCCAAGACAGGAAGAATTACGAGCAGTACTTC
CASSQDRKNYEQYF
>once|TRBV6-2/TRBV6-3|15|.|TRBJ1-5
TGTGCCAGCCAAGGAGGGCAGGTGGGCAATCAGCCCCAGCATTTT
CASQGGQVGNQPQHF
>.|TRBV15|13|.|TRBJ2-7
TGTGCCACCAGCAGAGACGCCACCTACGAGCAGTACTTC
CATSRDATYEQYF
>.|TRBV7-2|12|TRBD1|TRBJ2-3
TGTGCCAGCAGGAACAGGGGCGATACGCAGTATTTT
CASRNRGDTQYF
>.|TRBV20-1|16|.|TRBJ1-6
TGCAATGCTAGAGATGTAAACAACTCCTATAATTCACCCCTCCACTTT
CNARDVNNSYNSPLHF
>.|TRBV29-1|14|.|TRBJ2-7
TGCAGCGTTGATGGGATCGGAGAAAAGTACGAGCAGTACTTC
CSVDGIGEKYEQYF
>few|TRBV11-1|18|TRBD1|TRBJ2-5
TGTGCCAGCAGCTTATACAGGGGTCTAGTGTCGGGCCAAGAGACCCAGTACTTC
CASSLYRGLVSGQETQYF
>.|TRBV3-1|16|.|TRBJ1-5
TGTGCCAGCAGCCAAGGTTCGGGTGGGGGCAATCAGCCCCAGCATTTT
CASSQGSGGGNQPQHF
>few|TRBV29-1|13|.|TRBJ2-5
TGCAGCGTTGAAGTCTCCTTCCAAGAGACCCAGTACTTC
CSVEVSFQETQYF
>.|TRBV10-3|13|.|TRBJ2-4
TGTGCCATCAGTGAGATGACAGAGGGCATTCAGTACTTC
CAISEMTEGIQYF
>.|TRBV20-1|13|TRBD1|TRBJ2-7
TGCGGCGTCCGGGACAGCTCCTACAATGAGCAGTACTTC
CGVRDSSYNEQYF
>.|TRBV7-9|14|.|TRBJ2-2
TGTGCCAGCATCCCCCTGGCGAACACCGGGGAGCTGTTTTTT
CASIPLANTGELFF
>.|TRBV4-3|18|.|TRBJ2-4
TGCGCCAGCAGCCAAGTCTGGGCAGGACATTTAGCCAAAAACATTCAGTACTTC
CASSQVWAGHLAKNIQYF
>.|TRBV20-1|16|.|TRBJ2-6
TGCAGTGCTAATGTAGACAGCGCTCCCGGGGCCAACGTCCTGACTTTC
CSANVDSAPGANVLTF
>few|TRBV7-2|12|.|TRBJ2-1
TGTGCCAGCAGCTTAGTAAACACTTATACGTTCTTC
CASSLVNTYTFF
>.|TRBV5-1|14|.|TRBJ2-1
TGCGCCAGCAGCCCACTATTCGCCGGCAATGAGCAGTTCTTC
CASSPLFAGNEQFF
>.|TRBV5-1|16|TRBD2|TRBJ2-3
TGCGCCAGCAGCTTGGTGGCGACTAGCGGGACAGATACGCAGTATTTT
CASSLVATSGTDTQYF
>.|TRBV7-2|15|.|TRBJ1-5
TGTGCCAGCAGTCGTACCGGGACCCCAGTCCAGCCCCAGCATTTT
CASSRTGTPVQPQHF
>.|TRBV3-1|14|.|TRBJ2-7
TGTGCCAGCAGACTAGACTGGCTGTCCTACGAGCAGTACTTC
CASRLDWLSYEQYF
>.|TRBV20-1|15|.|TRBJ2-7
TGCAGTGCTGTCCCCTCCGGGAAAAAGGGCTACGAGCAGTACTTC
CSAVPSGKKGYEQYF
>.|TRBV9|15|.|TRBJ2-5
TGTGCCAGCAGCGTATCCCCCCAGGGCCAAGAGACCCAGTACTTC
CASSVSPQGQETQYF
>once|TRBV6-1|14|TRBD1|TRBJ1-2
TGTGCCAGCAGTGAAGCTGGGACAGGGGGTGGCTACACCTTC
CASSEAGTGGGYTF
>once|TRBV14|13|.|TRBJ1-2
TGTGCCAGCAGCCCCCTCGCAGCCTATGGCTACACCTTC
CASSPLAAYGYTF
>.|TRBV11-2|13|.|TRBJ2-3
TGTGCCAGCAGCTACGGGTACACAGATACGCAGTATTTT
CASSYGYTDTQYF
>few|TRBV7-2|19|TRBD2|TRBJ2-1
TGTGCCAGCAGTTCGAGGGGGGGGGGACTAGCGGGAAGATCCAATGAGCAGTTCTTC
CASSSRGGGLAGRSNEQFF
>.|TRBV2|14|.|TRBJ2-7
TGTGCCAGCAGTGAAGGTAATCTTTCCTACGAGCAGTACTTC
CASSEGNLSYEQYF
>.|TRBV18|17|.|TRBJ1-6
TGTGCCAGCTCACCACGGGAGGGGAGCTCCTATAATTCACCCCTCCACTTT
CASSPREGSSYNSPLHF
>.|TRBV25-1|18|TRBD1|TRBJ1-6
TGTGCCAGCAGTGAATTTTTCCAAGGACAGGGGCAAAATTCACCCCTCCACTTT
CASSEFFQGQGQNSPLHF
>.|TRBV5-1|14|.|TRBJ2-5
TGCGCCAGCAGCTACGCGAACGGCCGGGAGACCCAGTACTTC
CASSYANGRETQYF
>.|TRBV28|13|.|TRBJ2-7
TGTGCCAGCGTTGCATACCTCTCCTACGAGCAGTACTTC
CASVAYLSYEQYF
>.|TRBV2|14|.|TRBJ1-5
TGTGCCAGCAGTAGAGGGTATGGCAATCAGCCCCAGCATTTT
CASSRGYGNQPQHF